This T cell receptor (beta chain) was recorded in a study of blood T cells in healthy people across ages (dated by TCRdb to the mid-2010s). With respect to the entire study: Template switching captured roughly one uniquely barcoded TCR beta cDNA molecule per two T cells in model experiments. To avoid experimental bias, donors of different ages were distributed randomly across sequencing lanes. Using the same blood draw, the study looked at two additional independent replicas of 1 million unique cDNA reads for two donors, one aged 18 to 30 and the other aged 80 or older. Four age groups were formed from the donors: young (average about 17 years), middle-aged (around 40), aged (roughly 58) and long-lived (approximately 80). Age-related changes in TCR beta repertoire diversity were measured in the study by deep sequencing normalized with unique cDNA molecular identifiers. General findings and caveats noted by the study authors: Observed TCR beta diversity per million T cells fell roughly linearly with age, and a significant reduction was already apparent by age roughly 41. Donor CMV infection status was unknown, potentially confounding age-related changes in expanded clonotypes. A strong correlation was found between observed TCR beta diversity and the percentage of naive T cells measured by flow cytometry. Compared with the aged group, the long-lived group had more naive CD4+ T cells, fewer expanded clones and increased TCR diversity, suggesting age selection. Because profiling used bulk unsorted PBMCs, naive and antigen-experienced compartments could not be compared conclusively. Estimates of total diversity based on one million sequenced T cells were regarded as lower bounds and as underestimates.

This clonotype showed up just a few times. There is no known antigen for this receptor. There are no base qualities to consult, and no much larger clone falls within one base. The library came from 5' RACE. Sequencing instrument: Illumina HiSeq 2500. A second PCR of about 6 to 11 cycles was performed with a sample-barcoded 5' primer and a J-beta primer mix. A unique molecular identifier was introduced onto each TCR beta cDNA molecule by a template-switch 5' adaptor carrying 12 random nucleotides. Each sample yielded at least 2.5 million CDR3-containing paired-end reads. All of the RNA was converted into first-strand cDNA using the Mint cDNA synthesis kit, with a TRBC-specific oligonucleotide serving as the primer. All cDNA was treated with uracil-DNA glycosylase and then went through a first 18-cycle PCR with the universal primers M1SS and BC2_uni_R. In the authors' own workflow: For normalization, 1 million high-quality reads were randomly selected from each sample, with every read carrying a distinct molecular identifier. Reads sharing molecular identifiers were discarded rather than binned into consensus sequences. MiTCR, set to a Q25 quality threshold and the strictest error-elimination algorithm, was used for CDR3 identification, clonotype clustering and error correction. A nonparametric unseen species model with Euler transformation was used to estimate lower-bound total TCR beta diversity. In-frame beta chains were kept once TCRdb had trimmed the public reads at Q25 with fastp and called clones with MiXCR. Here each entry gathers all rows of one CDR3 protein and keeps the most common genes and DNA. TCRdb, rather than the study authors, made the V and J calls. This sample holds approximately 1,100,000 distinct CDR3 sequences; 40% to 45% were observed only once. Approximately 17% of the sample is taken by the ten largest.

Donors were approximately 42 systemically healthy Caucasian individuals from Russia aged roughly 6 to 95 years. Around 9.7 milliliters of peripheral blood were collected from each donor into EDTA-treated Vacutainer tubes. Ficoll-Paque density-gradient centrifugation was used to isolate PBMCs, with at least 7 million per sample. Trizol reagent was used to extract total RNA from PBMCs, with at least 6 micrograms per sample. The percentages of naive CD45RAhigh/CD27high T cells were determined by flow cytometry on a PBMC aliquot from every donor. The source material was blood. The source of this sequence is a woman between 55 and 75 years old in good health.

The DNA reads as follows: TGCGCCAGCAGCCAGACTACATCACCGGCGAATGAGCAGTTCTTC. Translated, it reads CASSQTTSPANEQFF. The rearranged chain carries TRBV5-1 and TRBJ2-1, with TRBD2 as a weak D call on 5 bases. The CDR3 holds 15 amino acids from the cysteine to the phenylalanine. Just the 45-base CDR3 DNA is kept, in frame starting at base 1. Trimming takes 4 bases from V and 7 bases from J, and the germline ends sit 18 bases apart. Via the germline V gene, CDR1 is SGHRS and CDR2 YFSETQ.